Included here is one T cell receptor (beta chain) sequence, with context. Naive-designated CD8 cells lacked CD45RO, were positively enriched for CCR7, and omitted terminally differentiated effector memory CD45RA+ cells. V was cut by 5 bases and J by 0 bases, with 9 bases left in between. The germline V gene encodes CDR1 SQVTM and CDR2 ANQGSEA. The CDR3 totals 13 residues. The data derive from a study of shared clonotypes between healthy human individuals. TCRdb's copy holds only in-frame clones and misses some; the assay was immunoSEQ multiplex PCR. The sample holds some 600,000 clones, approximately 96% seen once.

The source is a woman under 40 in good health. The V and J genes are TRBV29-1 and TRBJ2-3; D is possibly TRBD1 or TRBD2 (5 bases each). Sequences were obtained from naive CD8+ T cells sorted from blood. The CDR3 nucleotides are TGCAGCGTTTTCGGGGACAGCACAGATACGCAGTATTTT. Translating gives CSVFGDSTDTQYF.